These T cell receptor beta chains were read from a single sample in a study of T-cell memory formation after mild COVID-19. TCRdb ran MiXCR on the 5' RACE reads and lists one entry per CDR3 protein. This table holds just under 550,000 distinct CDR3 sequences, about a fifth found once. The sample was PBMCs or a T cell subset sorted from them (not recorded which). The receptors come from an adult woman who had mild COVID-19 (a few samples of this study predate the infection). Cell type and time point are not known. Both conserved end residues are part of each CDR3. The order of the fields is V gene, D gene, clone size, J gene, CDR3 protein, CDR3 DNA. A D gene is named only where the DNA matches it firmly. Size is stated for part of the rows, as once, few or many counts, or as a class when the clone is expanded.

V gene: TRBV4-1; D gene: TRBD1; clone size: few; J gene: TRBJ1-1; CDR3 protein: CASSRSGTGYTTEAFF; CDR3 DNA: TGCGCCAGCAGCCGATCCGGGACAGGGTATACCACTGAAGCTTTCTTT
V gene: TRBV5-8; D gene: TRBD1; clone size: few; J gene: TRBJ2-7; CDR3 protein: CASSGNRGRRYEQYF; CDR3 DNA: TGTGCCAGCAGCGGAAACAGGGGGCGCCGCTACGAGCAGTACTTC
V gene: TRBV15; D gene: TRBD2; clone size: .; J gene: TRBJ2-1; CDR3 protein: CATSGRTSGRPLEQFF; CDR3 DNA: TGTGCCACCAGCGGCCGGACTAGCGGGCGACCCCTAGAGCAGTTCTTC
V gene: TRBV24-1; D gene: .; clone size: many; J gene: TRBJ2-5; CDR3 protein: CATSDFGQGGKTQYF; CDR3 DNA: TGTGCCACCAGTGATTTTGGCCAGGGTGGTAAGACCCAGTACTTC
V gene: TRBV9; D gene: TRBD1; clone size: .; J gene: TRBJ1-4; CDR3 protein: CASSVGTGNNEKLFF; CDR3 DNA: TGTGCCAGCAGCGTAGGGACAGGGAATAATGAAAAACTGTTTTTT
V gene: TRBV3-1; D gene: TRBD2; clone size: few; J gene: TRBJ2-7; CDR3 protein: CASSQEGWGGLERPLF; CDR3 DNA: TGTGCCAGCAGCCAAGAAGGATGGGGTGGACTAGAGAGGCCCCTTTTC
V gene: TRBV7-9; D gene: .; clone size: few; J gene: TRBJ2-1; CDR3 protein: CASSRGPGRNYNEQFF; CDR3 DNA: TGTGCCAGCAGCCGTGGACCGGGACGCAACTACAATGAGCAGTTCTTC
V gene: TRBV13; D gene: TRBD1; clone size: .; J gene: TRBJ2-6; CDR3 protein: CASSSLSGGRSGANVLTF; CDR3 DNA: TGTGCCAGCAGCTCCCTGTCAGGGGGCAGGTCTGGGGCCAACGTCCTGACTTTC
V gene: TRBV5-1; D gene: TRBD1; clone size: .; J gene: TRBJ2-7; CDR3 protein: CASSVGQPYSYEQYF; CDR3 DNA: TGCGCCAGCAGCGTGGGACAGCCCTACTCCTACGAGCAGTACTTC
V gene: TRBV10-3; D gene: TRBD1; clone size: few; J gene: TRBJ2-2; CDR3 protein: CAIPRQGYTGELFF; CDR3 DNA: TGTGCCATCCCTAGACAGGGTTACACCGGGGAGCTGTTTTTT
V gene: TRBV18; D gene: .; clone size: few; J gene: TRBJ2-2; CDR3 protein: CASLTATNTGELFF; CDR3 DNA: TGTGCCAGCCTAACAGCTACGAACACCGGGGAGCTGTTTTTT
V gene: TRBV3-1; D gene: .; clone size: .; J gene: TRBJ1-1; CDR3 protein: CASSQAGALRFGTEAFF; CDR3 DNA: TGTGCCAGCAGCCAAGCAGGGGCCTTGCGTTTTGGCACTGAAGCTTTCTTT
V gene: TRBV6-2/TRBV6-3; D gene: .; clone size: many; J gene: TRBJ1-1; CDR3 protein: CASKEKEVIQRTEAFF; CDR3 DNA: TGTGCCAGCAAAGAAAAAGAAGTAATCCAAAGGACTGAAGCTTTCTTT
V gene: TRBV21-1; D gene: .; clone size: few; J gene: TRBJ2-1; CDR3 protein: CASSKKGQGQGYNEQFF; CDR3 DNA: TGTGCCAGCAGCAAAAAAGGGCAAGGACAGGGGTACAATGAGCAGTTCTTC
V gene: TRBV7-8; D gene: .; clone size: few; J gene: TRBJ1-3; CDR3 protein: CASSFLPVDTNTIYF; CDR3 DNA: TGTGCCAGCAGCTTTCTTCCCGTGGACACGAACACCATATATTTT
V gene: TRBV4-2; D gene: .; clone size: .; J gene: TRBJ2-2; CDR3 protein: CASSQGLQLVLGELFF; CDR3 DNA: TGTGCCAGCAGCCAGGGGCTGCAACTAGTACTCGGGGAGCTGTTTTTT
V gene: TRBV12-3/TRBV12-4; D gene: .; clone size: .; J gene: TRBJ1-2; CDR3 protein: CASSLGWGSVYGYTF; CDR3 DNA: TGTGCCAGCAGTTTAGGTTGGGGATCGGTCTATGGCTACACCTTC
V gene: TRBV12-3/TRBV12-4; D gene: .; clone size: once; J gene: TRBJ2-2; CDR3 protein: CASSLGTSGAGELFF; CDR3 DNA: TGTGCCAGCAGTCTCGGGACCTCCGGGGCCGGGGAGCTGTTTTTT
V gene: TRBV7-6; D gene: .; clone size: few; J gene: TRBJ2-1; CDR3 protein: CASSLGGEYNEQFF; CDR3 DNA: TGTGCCAGCAGCTTAGGGGGAGAGTACAATGAGCAGTTCTTC
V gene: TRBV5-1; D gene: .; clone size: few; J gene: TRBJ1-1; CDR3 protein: CASSRNTGITEAFF; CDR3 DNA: TGCGCCAGCAGCCGTAATACAGGGATCACTGAAGCTTTCTTT
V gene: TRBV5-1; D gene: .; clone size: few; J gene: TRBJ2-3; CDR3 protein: CASSLEGRGITDTQYF; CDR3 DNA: TGCGCCAGCAGCTTGGAAGGCAGGGGTATAACAGATACGCAGTATTTT
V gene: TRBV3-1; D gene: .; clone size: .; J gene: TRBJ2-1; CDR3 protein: CASSQESGLSYNEQFF; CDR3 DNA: TGTGCCAGCAGCCAAGAATCAGGACTTTCCTACAATGAGCAGTTCTTC
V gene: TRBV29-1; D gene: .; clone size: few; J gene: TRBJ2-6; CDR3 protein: CSVAWVSGANVLTF; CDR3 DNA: TGCAGCGTTGCCTGGGTGTCTGGGGCCAACGTCCTGACTTTC
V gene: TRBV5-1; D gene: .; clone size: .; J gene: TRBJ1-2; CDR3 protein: CASSFDRTYGYTF; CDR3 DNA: TGCGCCAGCAGCTTCGACAGAACCTATGGCTACACCTTC
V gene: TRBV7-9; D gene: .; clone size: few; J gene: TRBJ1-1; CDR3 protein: CASSHGQVEGNTEAFF; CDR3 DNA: TGTGCCAGCAGCCATGGGCAGGTCGAGGGGAACACTGAAGCTTTCTTT
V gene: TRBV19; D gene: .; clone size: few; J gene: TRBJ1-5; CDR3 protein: CASSIGFPTRSNQPQHF; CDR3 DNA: TGTGCCAGTAGTATCGGATTCCCCACGAGAAGCAATCAGCCCCAGCATTTT
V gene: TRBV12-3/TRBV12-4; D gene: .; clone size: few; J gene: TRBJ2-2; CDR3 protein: CASSLRWQGEGAGELFF; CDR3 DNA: TGTGCCAGCAGTTTAAGGTGGCAGGGTGAAGGGGCCGGGGAGCTGTTTTTT
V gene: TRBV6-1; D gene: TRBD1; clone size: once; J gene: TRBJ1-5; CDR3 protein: CASSDGDSLSRPQHF; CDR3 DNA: TGTGCCAGCAGTGACGGGGACAGCCTATCTCGGCCCCAGCATTTT
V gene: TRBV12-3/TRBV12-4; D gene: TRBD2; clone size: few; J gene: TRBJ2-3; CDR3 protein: CASSPWASGTSTDTQYF; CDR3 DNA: TGTGCCAGCAGTCCTTGGGCTAGCGGGACTAGCACAGATACGCAGTATTTT
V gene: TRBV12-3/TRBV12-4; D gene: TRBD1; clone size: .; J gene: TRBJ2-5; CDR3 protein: CASSLFIEGQVLRGAWETQYF; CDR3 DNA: TGTGCCAGCAGTTTATTTATAGAGGGACAGGTTTTGAGGGGAGCGTGGGAGACCCAGTACTTC
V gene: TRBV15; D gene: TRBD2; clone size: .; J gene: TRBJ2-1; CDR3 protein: CATSLSGRAWSYNEKFF; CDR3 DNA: TGTGCCACCAGCCTCAGCGGGAGGGCCTGGTCCTACAATGAGAAGTTCTTC
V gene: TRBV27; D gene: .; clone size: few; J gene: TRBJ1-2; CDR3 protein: CASSLTDRYGYTF; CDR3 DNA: TGTGCCAGCAGCTTAACAGACCGCTATGGCTACACCTTC
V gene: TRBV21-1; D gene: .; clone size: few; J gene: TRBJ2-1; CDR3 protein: CASTRAGFHPQGENEQFF; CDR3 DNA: TGTGCCAGCACTAGAGCAGGCTTCCACCCCCAGGGTGAGAATGAGCAGTTCTTC
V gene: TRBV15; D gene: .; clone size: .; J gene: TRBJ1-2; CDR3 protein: CATSRIPGDGGYTF; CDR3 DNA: TGTGCCACCAGCAGGATTCCTGGGGATGGTGGCTACACCTTC
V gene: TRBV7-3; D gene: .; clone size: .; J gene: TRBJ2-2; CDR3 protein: CASSSRKGWAGELFF; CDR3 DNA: TGTGCCAGCAGCTCCCGTAAGGGATGGGCCGGGGAGCTGTTTTTT
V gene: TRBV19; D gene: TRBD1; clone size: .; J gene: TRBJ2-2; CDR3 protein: CASSKWTGLNTGELFF; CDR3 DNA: TGTGCCAGTAGTAAGTGGACAGGCCTGAACACCGGGGAGCTGTTTTTT
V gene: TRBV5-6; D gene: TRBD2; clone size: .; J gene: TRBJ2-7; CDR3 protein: CASEGLAGVRYEQYF; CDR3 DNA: TGTGCCAGCGAAGGGCTAGCGGGAGTCCGCTACGAGCAGTACTTC
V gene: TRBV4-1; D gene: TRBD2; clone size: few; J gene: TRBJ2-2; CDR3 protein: CASSQDSLAGGLTGELFF; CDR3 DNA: TGCGCCAGCAGCCAAGATTCGCTAGCGGGGGGGCTGACCGGGGAGCTGTTTTTT
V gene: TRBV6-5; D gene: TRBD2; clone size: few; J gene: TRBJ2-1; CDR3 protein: CASRPTLRLAGGSNEQFF; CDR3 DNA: TGTGCCAGCAGGCCCACCCTTCGGCTAGCGGGGGGCTCGAATGAGCAGTTCTTC
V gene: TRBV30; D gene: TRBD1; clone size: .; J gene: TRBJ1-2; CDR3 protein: CAWSRTQDRGRLYGYTF; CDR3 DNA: TGTGCCTGGAGTCGAACTCAGGACAGGGGGCGCCTCTATGGCTACACCTTC
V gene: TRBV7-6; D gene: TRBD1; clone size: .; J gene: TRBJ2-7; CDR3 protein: CASSSRDRGVHEQYF; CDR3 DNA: TGTGCCAGCAGCAGCCGGGACAGGGGGGTACACGAGCAGTACTTC
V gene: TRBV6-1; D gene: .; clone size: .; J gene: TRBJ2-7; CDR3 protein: CASSRAPFEQYF; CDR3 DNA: TGTGCCAGCAGCCGAGCCCCTTTCGAGCAGTACTTC
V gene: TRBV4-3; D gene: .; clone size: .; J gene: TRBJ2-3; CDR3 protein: CASSQDLGGTSTDTQYF; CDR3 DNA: TGCGCCAGCAGCCAAGATCTGGGCGGTACTAGCACAGATACGCAGTATTTT
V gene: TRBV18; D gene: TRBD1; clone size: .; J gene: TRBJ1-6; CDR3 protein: CASSPGTEISPLHF; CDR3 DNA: TGTGCCAGCTCCCCCGGGACAGAAATTTCACCCCTCCACTTT
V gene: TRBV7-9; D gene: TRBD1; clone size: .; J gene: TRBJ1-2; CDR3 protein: CASSLGSRTGGDYGYTF; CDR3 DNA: TGTGCCAGCAGCTTAGGGTCTAGGACAGGGGGCGACTATGGCTACACCTTC
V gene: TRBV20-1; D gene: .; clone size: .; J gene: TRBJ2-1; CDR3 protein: CSASGPSQLEQFF; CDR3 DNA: TGCAGTGCTAGCGGGCCCTCTCAATTGGAGCAGTTCTTC
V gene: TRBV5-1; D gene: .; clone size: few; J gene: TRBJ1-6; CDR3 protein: CASSLDGFFNSPLHF; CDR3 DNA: TGCGCCAGCAGCTTGGATGGCTTTTTCAATTCACCCCTCCACTTT
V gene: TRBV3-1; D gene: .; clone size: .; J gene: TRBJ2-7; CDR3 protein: CASSQHQTAGYEQYF; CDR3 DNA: TGTGCCAGCAGCCAGCACCAGACGGCAGGCTACGAGCAGTACTTC
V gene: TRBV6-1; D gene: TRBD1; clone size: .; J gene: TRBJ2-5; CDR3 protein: CASSRTGRETQYF; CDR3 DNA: TGTGCCAGCAGTAGGACAGGGCGAGAGACCCAGTACTTC
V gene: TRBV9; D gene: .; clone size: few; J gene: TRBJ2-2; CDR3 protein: CASSEAGELFF; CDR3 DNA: TGTGCCAGCAGCGAGGCCGGGGAGCTGTTTTTT
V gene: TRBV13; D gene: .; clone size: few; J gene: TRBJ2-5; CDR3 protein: CASSGGAGETQYF; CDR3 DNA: TGTGCCAGCAGCGGGGGGGCTGGAGAGACCCAGTACTTC
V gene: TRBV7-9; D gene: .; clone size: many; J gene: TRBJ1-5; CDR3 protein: CASSLVGDSNQPQHF; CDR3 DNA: TGTGCCAGCAGCTTAGTGGGTGATAGCAATCAGCCCCAGCATTTT
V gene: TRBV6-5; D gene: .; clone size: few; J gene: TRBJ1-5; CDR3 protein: CASSSGVSSQPQHF; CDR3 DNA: TGTGCCAGCAGTTCGGGGGTTTCCTCTCAGCCCCAGCATTTT
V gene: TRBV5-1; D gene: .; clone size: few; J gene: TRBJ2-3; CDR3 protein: CASKSDGNTDTQYF; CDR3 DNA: TGCGCCAGCAAAAGTGACGGGAACACAGATACGCAGTATTTT
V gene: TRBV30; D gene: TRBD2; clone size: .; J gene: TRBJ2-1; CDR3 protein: CAWSVEGGPFDEQFF; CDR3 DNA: TGTGCCTGGAGTGTTGAGGGAGGGCCGTTCGATGAGCAGTTCTTC
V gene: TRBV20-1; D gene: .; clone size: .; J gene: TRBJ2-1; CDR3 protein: CSASGTRTAIEQFF; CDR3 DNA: TGCAGTGCTTCCGGGACTCGAACGGCCATTGAGCAGTTCTTC
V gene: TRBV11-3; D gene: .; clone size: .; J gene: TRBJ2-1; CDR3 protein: CASRSIWDEQFF; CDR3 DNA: TGTGCCAGCAGGTCAATCTGGGATGAGCAGTTCTTC
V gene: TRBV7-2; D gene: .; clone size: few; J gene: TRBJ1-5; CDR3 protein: CASSDSWGSNQPQHF; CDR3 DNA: TGTGCCAGCAGTGATAGTTGGGGTAGCAATCAGCCCCAGCATTTT
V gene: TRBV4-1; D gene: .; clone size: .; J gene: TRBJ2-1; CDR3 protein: CASSQEQRSYNEQFF; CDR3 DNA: TGCGCCAGCAGCCAAGAACAGCGTAGCTACAATGAGCAGTTCTTC